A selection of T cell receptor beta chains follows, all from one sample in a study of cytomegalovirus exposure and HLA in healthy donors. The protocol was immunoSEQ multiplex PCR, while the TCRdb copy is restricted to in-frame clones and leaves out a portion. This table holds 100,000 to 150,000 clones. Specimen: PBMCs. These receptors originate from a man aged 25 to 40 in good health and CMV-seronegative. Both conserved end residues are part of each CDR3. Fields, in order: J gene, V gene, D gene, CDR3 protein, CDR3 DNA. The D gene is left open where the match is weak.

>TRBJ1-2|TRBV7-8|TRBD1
CASSTRQGGGYGYTF
TGTGCCAGCAGCACCCGACAGGGGGGTGGCTATGGCTACACCTTC
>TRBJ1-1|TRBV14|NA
CASSRRGNTETFF
TGTGCCAGCAGCCGTCGGGGGAACACTGAAACTTTCTTT
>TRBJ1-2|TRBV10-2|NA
CASSESGGINYGYTF
TGCGCCAGCAGTGAGTCGGGGGGGATTAACTATGGCTACACCTTC
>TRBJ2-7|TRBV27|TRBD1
CASSSPGTGAPNEQYF
TGTGCCAGCAGTTCCCCCGGGACAGGGGCCCCCAACGAGCAGTACTTC
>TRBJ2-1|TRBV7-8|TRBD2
CASSPKLAGAPNEQFF
TGTGCCAGCAGCCCGAAACTAGCGGGAGCCCCCAATGAGCAGTTCTTC
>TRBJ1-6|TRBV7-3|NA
CASSLRPGSPLHF
TGTGCCAGCAGCTTAAGGCCAGGATCACCCCTCCACTTT
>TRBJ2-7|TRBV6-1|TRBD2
CATLGLAGAGEQYF
TGTGCCACCCTGGGACTAGCGGGAGCCGGCGAGCAGTACTTC
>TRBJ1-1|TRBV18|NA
CASRSQGQNTEAFF
TGTGCCAGCCGGTCACAGGGACAGAACACTGAAGCTTTCTTT
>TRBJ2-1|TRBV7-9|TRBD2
CASSVAPAGGTYNEQFF
TGTGCCAGCAGCGTAGCCCCCGCGGGAGGGACCTACAATGAGCAGTTCTTC
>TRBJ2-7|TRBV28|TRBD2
CASSLLRLAGEQYF
TGTGCCAGCAGTTTATTGAGGCTAGCGGGGGAGCAGTACTTC
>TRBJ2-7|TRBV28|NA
CASSSQGRGLYEQYF
TGTGCCAGCAGTTCTCAGGGGAGAGGGTTGTACGAGCAGTACTTC
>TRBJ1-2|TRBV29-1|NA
CSVVGQGQDGYTF
TGCAGCGTTGTGGGGCAGGGGCAGGATGGCTACACCTTC
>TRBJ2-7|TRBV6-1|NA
CASQPRGGSPGEQYF
TGTGCCAGCCAACCTAGAGGCGGGTCGCCGGGGGAGCAGTACTTC
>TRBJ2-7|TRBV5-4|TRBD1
CASSLGGQGAPYEQYF
TGTGCCAGCAGCTTGGGGGGACAGGGGGCTCCCTACGAGCAGTACTTC
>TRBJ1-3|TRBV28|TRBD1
CASSLLGVTGGSGNTIYF
TGTGCCAGCAGTTTACTAGGCGTTACAGGGGGCTCTGGAAACACCATATATTTT
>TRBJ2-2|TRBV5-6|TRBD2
CASSRLAGGRTGELFF
TGTGCCAGCAGTCGACTAGCGGGAGGAAGAACCGGGGAGCTGTTTTTT